A selection of T cell receptor beta chains follows, all from one sample in a study of T cells after yellow fever vaccination. Using its own MiXCR run on the 5' RACE reads, TCRdb lists one record per CDR3 protein. The sample has 610,000 or so distinct CDR3 sequences, roughly 12% seen once; the top ten hold more than 12%. The sequencing used PBMCs, collected on the day of the yellow fever booster vaccination. These receptors came from a man between 25 and 39 years old who received the YFV17D yellow fever vaccine. Both conserved end residues are part of each CDR3. The D gene is left open where the match is weak. Size is stated for part of the rows, as once, few or many counts, or as a class when the clone is expanded.

d_call j_call v_call clone_size cdr3_nt cdr3_aa
NA TRBJ2-7 TRBV20-1 few TGCAGTGTGGGGACCGGGGGCTCCTACGAGCAGTACTTC CSVGTGGSYEQYF
NA TRBJ2-3 TRBV7-8 few TGTGCCAGCAGCTTAACGGAATTCACAGATACGCAGTATTTT CASSLTEFTDTQYF
NA TRBJ1-2 TRBV11-2 few TGTGCCAGCAGCTCCCGGGGCGTCGATGGCTACACCTTC CASSSRGVDGYTF
TRBD2 TRBJ2-2 TRBV20-1 NA TGCAGTGCTAGGGACGTTAGCGGGAGCAACACCGGGGAGCTGTTTTTT CSARDVSGSNTGELFF
TRBD2 TRBJ2-5 TRBV4-2 few TGTGCCAGCAGCCGGGGGACTAGCGGGAGCCGAGAGACCCAGTACTTC CASSRGTSGSRETQYF
NA TRBJ2-2 TRBV30 many TGTGCCTGGAGTGTCCTCCTGGGGGGTTCCGGGGAGCTGTTTTTT CAWSVLLGGSGELFF
NA TRBJ2-3 TRBV20-1 many TGCACCCTATCGAGAGGGGGAGGGGCAGATACGCAGTATTTT CTLSRGGGADTQYF
NA TRBJ1-6 TRBV5-1 NA TGCGCCAGCAGCTTGGGGTCGCAGGGTGGCGGTAATTCACCCCTCCACTTT CASSLGSQGGGNSPLHF
NA TRBJ2-1 TRBV6-5 few TGTGCCAGCAGTTACTCGACTCCGGGACGGGGCAATGAGCAGTTCTTC CASSYSTPGRGNEQFF
TRBD1 TRBJ2-5 TRBV28 NA TGTGCCAGCAGTACCTCCTCCGGGACAGGGTACGAGACCCAGTACTTC CASSTSSGTGYETQYF
NA TRBJ2-5 TRBV18 few TGTGCCAGCTCACCGAGAGCCGATGAGACCCAGTACTTC CASSPRADETQYF
TRBD1 TRBJ1-6 TRBV27 few TGTGCCAGCAGTCTGCGGGACAGGGATCATTCACCCCTCCACTTT CASSLRDRDHSPLHF
TRBD2 TRBJ2-3 TRBV28 many TGTGCCAGCAGTTCCCCAAAATCGGGAGGAAGGACAGATACGCAGTATTTT CASSSPKSGGRTDTQYF
NA TRBJ2-7 TRBV20-1 few TGCAGTGCTAGAGGATCCGCGGGCGTTTACCACGAGCAGTACTTC CSARGSAGVYHEQYF
NA TRBJ1-6 TRBV12-3/TRBV12-4 few TGTGCCAGCAGTATGACAGTACCAGGCTCACCCCTCCACTTT CASSMTVPGSPLHF
NA TRBJ2-7 TRBV20-1 NA TGCAGTGCTAGAGAGACGGAGCGCTCCTACGAGCAGTACTTC CSARETERSYEQYF
NA TRBJ2-5 TRBV5-1 many TGCGCCAGCAGCTTGGCCGGGGAGACCCAGTACTTC CASSLAGETQYF
TRBD2 TRBJ2-1 TRBV18 many TGTGCCAGCAGCCCAGGGAGGGACAATGAGCAGTTCTTC CASSPGRDNEQFF
NA TRBJ1-2 TRBV12-3/TRBV12-4 NA TGTGCCAGCAGTTCCCCGACGGGGACCTATGGCTACACCTTC CASSSPTGTYGYTF
TRBD1 TRBJ1-1 TRBV5-4 few TGTGCCAGCAGCTTGGACGGCGGGACAGGGGTGAACACTGAAGCTTTCTTT CASSLDGGTGVNTEAFF
NA TRBJ2-7 TRBV11-2 NA TGTGCCAGCAGCCCTCCACAGGGACCCGCCCTACGGGAGCAGTACTTC CASSPPQGPALREQYF
TRBD1 TRBJ1-4 TRBV12-3/TRBV12-4 few TGTGCCAGCGCCCTGGGGACAGGGGAGGAAAAACTGTTTTTT CASALGTGEEKLFF
TRBD2 TRBJ2-5 TRBV20-1 few TGCAGTGCTAGTGGGACTAGCGGGAGGGTTGGAGAGACCCAGTACTTC CSASGTSGRVGETQYF
NA TRBJ2-4 TRBV7-2 few TGTGCCAGCAGCCCCCCCCCCGCCAAAAACATTCAGTACTTC CASSPPPAKNIQYF
TRBD2 TRBJ2-3 TRBV4-1 NA TGCGCCAGCAGCCATAATCCTAGCGGGAGATCCACAGATACGCAGTATTTT CASSHNPSGRSTDTQYF